The clone carrying this T cell receptor (beta chain) appeared many times. Its antigen remains unknown. The TCRbeta library was prepared with unique molecular identifiers. From the PCR reads, TCRdb called clonotypes with MiXCR, one entry per CDR3 protein. This sample has 540,000 or so distinct CDR3 sequences, with roughly 24% found just once. The V gene lost 6 bases and the J gene lost 0 bases, with 8 bases spanning the gap. The CDR3 totals 13 residues. The sample originates from a study of T-cell reconstitution after alpha-beta-depleted transplantation in children. General study points: The study reportedly traced alpha-beta T cells about two months after transplant to several hundred expanded graft clones. Newly produced T cells mostly provided counts and TCRbeta diversity after one year, as hyperexpanded clones declined. After transplant, high TCRbeta diversity at day 60 in some patients arose from surviving recipient T cells and thymic progenitors.

The receptor was isolated from a boy less than two years old who had a stem cell transplant for acute myeloid leukemia, so the T cells may come from the graft donor. Sequences were derived from PBMCs, mostly from graft donor cells, sampled 360 days after TCRalphabeta/CD19-depleted stem cell transplant. This chain uses TRBV12-3 or TRBV12-4 with TRBJ2-5; D gene unclear. The CDR3 coding sequence is TGTGCCAGCAGCCCCGCCTACCAAGAGACCCAGTACTTC. Protein product: CASSPAYQETQYF.